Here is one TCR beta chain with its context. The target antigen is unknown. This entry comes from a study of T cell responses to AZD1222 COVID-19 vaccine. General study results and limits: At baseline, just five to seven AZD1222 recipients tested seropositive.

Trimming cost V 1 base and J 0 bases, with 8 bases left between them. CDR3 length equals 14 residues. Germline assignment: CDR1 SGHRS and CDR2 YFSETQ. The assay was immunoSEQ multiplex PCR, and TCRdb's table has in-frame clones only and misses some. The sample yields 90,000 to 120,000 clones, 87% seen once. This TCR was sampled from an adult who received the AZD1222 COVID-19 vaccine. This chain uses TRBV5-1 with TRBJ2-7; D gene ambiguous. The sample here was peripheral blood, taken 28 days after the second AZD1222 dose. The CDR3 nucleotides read TGCGCCAGCAGCTTGAGGGCAGCCTCCTACGAGCAGTACTTC. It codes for CASSLRAASYEQYF.